Reported below is one T cell receptor (beta chain). Its antigen is not identified. The data were produced by immunoSEQ multiplex PCR, yet TCRdb's version contains in-frame clones alone and is incomplete. Of 120,000 or so clones detected, around 90% appear once; the ten largest clones hold about 2%. The donors were members of the validation cohort comprising some 120 subjects, separate from the approximately 630-subject first cohort. This entry comes from a study of cytomegalovirus exposure and HLA in healthy donors. Overall study findings and caveats: Reports showed the classifier diagnosing cytomegalovirus status with high specificity and sensitivity.

Sequencing was carried out using PBMCs. The source of this sequence is a woman aged 18 to 35 in good health and CMV-seronegative.

CDR3: CASSESGLANQETQYF. The CDR3 bases are TGTGCCAGCAGTGAGTCGGGACTAGCGAATCAAGAGACCCAGTACTTC. This chain connects TRBV2 to TRBJ2-5; TRBD2 aligns across 10 bases. The CDR3 has 16 residues. V shed 3 bases, J shed 2 bases, and the junction held 6 bases outside the gene matches. The V gene's germline CDR1 is SNHLY and CDR2 FYNNEI.